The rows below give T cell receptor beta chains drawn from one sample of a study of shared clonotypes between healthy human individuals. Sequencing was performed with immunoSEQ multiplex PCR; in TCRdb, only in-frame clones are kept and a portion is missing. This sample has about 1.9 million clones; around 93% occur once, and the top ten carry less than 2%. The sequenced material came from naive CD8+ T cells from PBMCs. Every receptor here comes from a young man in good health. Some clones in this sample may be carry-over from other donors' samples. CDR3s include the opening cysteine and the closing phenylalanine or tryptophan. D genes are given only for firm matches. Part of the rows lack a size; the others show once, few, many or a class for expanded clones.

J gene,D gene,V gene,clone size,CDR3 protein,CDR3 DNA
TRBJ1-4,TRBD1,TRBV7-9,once,CASSFPPGGSEKLFF,TGTGCCAGCAGCTTTCCGCCAGGGGGAAGTGAAAAACTGTTTTTT
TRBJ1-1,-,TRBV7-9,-,CASSFSSGGAFF,TGTGCCAGCAGCTTCTCATCCGGGGGAGCTTTCTTT
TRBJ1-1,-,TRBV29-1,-,CSVEQGLGTEAFF,TGCAGCGTCGAGCAGGGGCTGGGCACTGAAGCTTTCTTT
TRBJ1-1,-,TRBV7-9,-,CASRTGSNTEAFF,TGTGCCAGCAGAACCGGGAGTAACACTGAAGCTTTCTTT
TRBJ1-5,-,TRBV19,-,CASNPWGQPQHF,TGTGCCAGTAACCCCTGGGGACAGCCCCAGCATTTT
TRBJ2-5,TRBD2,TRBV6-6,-,CASSYSAWREAAQYF,TGTGCCAGCAGTTACTCGGCATGGCGGGAGGCGGCCCAGTACTTC
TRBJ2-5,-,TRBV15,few,CATSRDEGAPQETQYF,TGTGCCACCAGCAGAGACGAAGGGGCCCCCCAAGAGACCCAGTACTTC
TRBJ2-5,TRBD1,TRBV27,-,CASGGQTQETQYF,TGTGCCAGCGGGGGACAGACTCAAGAGACCCAGTACTTC
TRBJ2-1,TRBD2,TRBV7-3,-,CASSPPTIAGGPNNEQFF,TGTGCCAGCAGCCCACCAACCATAGCGGGAGGGCCCAACAATGAGCAGTTCTTC
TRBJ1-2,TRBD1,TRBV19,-,CASSLQGYGYTF,TGTGCCAGTAGTTTACAGGGGTATGGCTACACCTTC
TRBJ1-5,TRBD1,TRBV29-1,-,CSALTGADQPQHF,TGCAGCGCTCTCACAGGGGCCGATCAGCCCCAGCATTTT
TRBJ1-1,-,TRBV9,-,CASSVYGGEAAQAFF,TGTGCCAGCAGCGTGTACGGAGGAGAGGCAGCCCAAGCTTTCTTT
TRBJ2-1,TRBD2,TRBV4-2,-,CASSQGIGGSPVRDNEQFF,TGTGCCAGCAGCCAAGGGATAGGCGGGAGTCCCGTGCGGGACAATGAGCAGTTCTTC
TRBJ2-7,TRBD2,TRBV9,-,CASSASGRSYEQYF,TGTGCCAGCAGCGCTAGCGGGAGATCCTACGAGCAGTACTTC
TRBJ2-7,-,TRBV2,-,CASSGFYEQYF,TGTGCCAGCAGTGGGTTTTACGAGCAGTACTTC